This TCR beta chain stems from a study of blood T cell repertoires in COVID-19. For the study at large: In each case, the material was cDNA or gDNA derived from T cells, B-cell-depleted T cells, or PBMCs.

The CDR3 consists of 14 residues. Germline assignment: CDR1 LNHDA and CDR2 SQIVND (reference sequence). Trimming took 7 bases from V and 3 from J, leaving 15 bases between them. Original data processing: Reference gene primers were amplified, and this amplification served to estimate nucleated cell counts. Assay used: immunoSEQ multiplex PCR; TCRdb lists only in-frame clones, some missing. Clone size and V and J calls were adopted from that table, with D and trimming inferred from the DNA. Seen here are 75,000 to 85,000 clones, approximately 84% observed once, and the top ten hold approximately 9.9%.

The rearrangement joins TRBV19 to TRBJ2-5, with D perhaps matching TRBD1 (6 bases). Sequences were obtained from peripheral blood. This sequence was found in a man in his 60s with COVID-19, enrolled during active disease. CDR3 in amino acids: CASTLRGAKETQYF. The CDR3 DNA follows: TGTGCCAGTACGCTCAGGGGAGCGAAAGAGACCCAGTACTTC.